The rows below give T cell receptor beta chains drawn from one sample of a study of shared clonotypes between healthy human individuals. Here immunoSEQ multiplex PCR was the method, and the copy in TCRdb shows in-frame clones only, minus some. The table has some 2 million clones, less than 95% seen once. The sample was naive CD8+ T cells sorted from blood. The receptors shown here come from a man in his late teens or twenties in good health. Each CDR3 is given with its conserved first and last residue. The D gene is left open where the match is weak. Clone size is shown for a subset of rows, as once, few, many or a class of expanded clone.

d_gene	j_gene	len	abundance	v_gene	CDR3aa	CDR3nt
-	TRBJ1-4	13	-	TRBV19	CASTQGPNEKLFF	TGTGCCAGTACGCAGGGTCCTAATGAAAAACTGTTTTTT
-	TRBJ2-7	14	-	TRBV19	CASSTPDSGYEQYF	TGTGCCAGTAGTACTCCGGACAGCGGCTACGAGCAGTACTTC
-	TRBJ2-1	15	-	TRBV11-2	CASSFAAGLDNEQFF	TGTGCCAGCAGCTTTGCCGCAGGGTTGGACAATGAGCAGTTCTTC
TRBD2	TRBJ2-1	16	-	TRBV27	CASSSLGVAGENEQFF	TGTGCCAGCAGTTCACTCGGAGTAGCGGGAGAAAATGAGCAGTTCTTC
-	TRBJ1-1	13	once	TRBV10-3	CAIRSPEGTEAFF	TGTGCCATCAGGAGCCCCGAAGGAACTGAAGCTTTCTTT
-	TRBJ2-3	17	-	TRBV7-9	CASSHPRQGGGTDTQYF	TGTGCCAGCAGCCACCCTAGACAGGGCGGGGGCACAGATACGCAGTATTTT
TRBD1	TRBJ1-1	18	-	TRBV2	CASSDSPTGGIVYSEAFF	TGTGCCAGCAGTGACTCCCCAACAGGGGGCATTGTTTACTCTGAAGCTTTCTTT
TRBD2	TRBJ2-2	18	-	TRBV7-8	CASSLGLAGASPPGELFF	TGTGCCAGCAGCCTAGGGCTAGCGGGGGCCTCCCCCCCCGGGGAGCTGTTTTTT
TRBD1	TRBJ2-7	15	-	TRBV4-1	CASSHGDRGQYEQYF	TGCGCCAGCAGCCATGGGGACAGGGGACAATACGAGCAGTACTTC
TRBD1	TRBJ2-3	15	-	TRBV19	CASKEDRADTDTQYF	TGTGCCAGTAAGGAAGACAGGGCCGACACAGATACGCAGTATTTT
TRBD1	TRBJ2-7	14	-	TRBV13	CASSFGTASYEQYF	TGTGCCAGCAGCTTCGGGACAGCTTCCTACGAGCAGTACTTC
TRBD2	TRBJ2-2	16	-	TRBV6-6	CASTLLAGGPNGELFF	TGTGCCAGCACCCTACTGGCGGGAGGGCCGAACGGGGAGCTGTTTTTT
-	TRBJ2-7	17	-	TRBV4-1	CASSQDLGGEGIYEQYF	TGCGCCAGCAGCCAAGACCTAGGGGGGGAAGGTATCTACGAGCAGTACTTC
-	TRBJ2-1	14	-	TRBV13	CASSPDKPYNEQFF	TGTGCCAGCAGCCCAGACAAACCCTACAATGAGCAGTTCTTC
TRBD1	TRBJ1-5	18	-	TRBV5-8	CASSLAPGQGQSNQPQHF	TGTGCCAGCAGCCTCGCCCCGGGACAGGGTCAAAGCAATCAGCCCCAGCATTTT
-	TRBJ1-2	10	-	TRBV5-6	CASSLSGYTF	TGTGCCAGCAGCTTGAGTGGCTACACCTTC
-	TRBJ1-5	13	-	TRBV27	CASSSLHGQPQHF	TGTGCCAGCAGCTCCCTCCACGGGCAGCCCCAGCATTTT
-	TRBJ1-5	13	-	TRBV11-2	CASSLGYGEPQHF	TGTGCCAGCAGTCTAGGATACGGAGAGCCCCAGCATTTT
TRBD1	TRBJ1-2	17	-	TRBV11-2	CASSLTGTERFNYGYTF	TGTGCCAGCAGCCTAACCGGGACAGAAAGATTTAACTATGGCTACACCTTC
-	TRBJ1-5	14	-	TRBV5-8	CASSLEGGSQPQHF	TGTGCCAGCAGCTTGGAGGGAGGAAGTCAGCCCCAGCATTTT
TRBD1	TRBJ2-3	15	-	TRBV27	CASSLSTGGSDTQYF	TGTGCCAGCAGTTTATCAACAGGGGGGTCGGATACGCAGTATTTT
-	TRBJ1-1	15	-	TRBV5-1	CASSFEPDTNTEAFF	TGCGCCAGCAGCTTCGAACCAGACACAAACACTGAAGCTTTCTTT
-	TRBJ2-1	16	-	TRBV25-1	CASSFGGAASYNEQFF	TGTGCCAGCAGCTTTGGGGGGGCGGCATCCTACAATGAGCAGTTCTTC
-	TRBJ2-1	14	-	TRBV4-1	CASSQDARGGEQFF	TGCGCCAGCAGCCAAGATGCACGGGGTGGTGAGCAGTTCTTC
-	TRBJ1-1	14	-	TRBV6-5	CASSYWVGGTEAFF	TGTGCCAGCAGTTACTGGGTGGGAGGCACTGAAGCTTTCTTT
-	TRBJ1-1	18	-	TRBV4-1	CASSQGPRVTGGATEAFF	TGCGCCAGCAGCCAAGGCCCCCGAGTGACGGGAGGTGCCACTGAAGCTTTCTTT
TRBD2	TRBJ2-1	18	-	TRBV4-3	CASSLEALAGGSYNEQFF	TGCGCCAGCAGCCTAGAGGCCTTAGCGGGAGGCTCCTACAATGAGCAGTTCTTC
-	TRBJ1-5	10	-	TRBV6-1	CASPGQPQHF	TGTGCCAGCCCCGGTCAGCCCCAGCATTTT
-	TRBJ1-6	16	-	TRBV9	CASSANRDNQNSPLHF	TGTGCCAGCAGCGCAAACCGGGACAACCAAAATTCACCCCTCCACTTT
TRBD1	TRBJ2-7	12	-	TRBV12-5	CASGDRGYEQYF	TGTGCTAGTGGAGACAGGGGGTACGAGCAGTACTTC
TRBD1	TRBJ1-4	15	-	TRBV5-6	CASSESGTGDEKLFF	TGTGCCAGCAGCGAAAGCGGGACAGGGGATGAAAAACTGTTTTTT
-	TRBJ1-1	14	-	TRBV7-9	CASSLAVGKTEAFF	TGTGCCAGCAGCTTAGCGGTGGGGAAGACTGAAGCTTTCTTT
-	TRBJ2-1	13	-	TRBV9	CASSAPRYNEQFF	TGTGCCAGCAGCGCCCCCAGGTACAATGAGCAGTTCTTC
-	TRBJ2-2	16	once	TRBV4-3	CASSQDGGRPPGELFF	TGCGCCAGCAGCCAAGATGGGGGGAGGCCCCCCGGGGAGCTGTTTTTT
-	TRBJ2-5	15	once	TRBV4-1	CASSPGVDGRETQYF	TGCGCCAGCAGCCCAGGTGTGGATGGGCGGGAGACCCAGTACTTC
TRBD2	TRBJ2-7	19	-	TRBV19	CASSTFGTSGSLLPYEQYF	TGTGCCAGTAGTACTTTCGGGACTAGCGGGAGTCTCCTTCCCTACGAGCAGTACTTC
TRBD1	TRBJ1-2	14	-	TRBV29-1	CSVDSGQFNYGYTF	TGCAGCGTTGACTCGGGACAGTTTAACTATGGCTACACCTTC
-	TRBJ2-2	11	-	TRBV9	CASSDLGELFF	TGTGCCAGCAGCGATCTCGGGGAGCTGTTTTTT
TRBD2	TRBJ2-3	17	-	TRBV5-4	CASSLALVAGVGDTQYF	TGTGCCAGCAGCTTGGCCCTGGTAGCGGGAGTAGGGGATACGCAGTATTTT
-	TRBJ2-7	15	-	TRBV6-5	CASSTEGLPGDEQYF	TGTGCCAGCAGTACCGAGGGACTCCCCGGAGACGAGCAGTACTTC
-	TRBJ2-5	15	-	TRBV4-1	CASSQGTGVGETQYF	TGCGCCAGCAGCCAAGGAACAGGTGTCGGGGAGACCCAGTACTTC
-	TRBJ1-1	18	-	TRBV4-1	CASSQDLVGGATNTEAFF	TGCGCCAGCAGCCAAGATTTGGTGGGGGGAGCAACGAACACTGAAGCTTTCTTT
-	TRBJ2-7	14	once	TRBV28	CASSDRDGAYEQYF	TGTGCCAGCAGTGACCGGGACGGAGCCTACGAGCAGTACTTC